This TCR beta chain derives from a study of T cells in Graves' hyperthyroidism and ophthalmopathy. Exclusion of patients followed from uncontrolled infection, other autoimmune disease, pregnancy or lactation. Germline V gene data show CDR1 as MDHEN and CDR2 as SYDVKM. Trimming cost V 8 bases and J 6 bases, with 11 bases left between them. This CDR3 has 13 amino acids. Study-wide findings and caveats: Clonotypes that were expanded in thyroid above 0.001 mostly appeared in blood too. Using 13 V-J features, a model discriminated ophthalmopathy from stable hyperthyroidism.

It was RNA transcripts that yielded the amplified TCR beta CDR3 regions. The HTBI set primed first-round TCR CDR3 RT-PCR. In TCRdb, the multiplex PCR reads were re-called with MiXCR into one record per CDR3 protein. Altogether around 350,000 distinct CDR3 sequences are present, roughly 15% being singletons, with the ten largest covering about a third. This clonotype was seen many times. Its antigen is not known. Sequences were obtained from blood. The chain employs TRBV28 and TRBJ1-6; weak D call: TRBD1 (6 bases). This TCR was recovered from a woman in her twenties or thirties with Graves' hyperthyroidism that later progressed to Graves' ophthalmopathy. The CDR3, as DNA: TGTGCCAGCCGGACAGTGGCTAATTCACCCCTCCACTTT. Its translation is CASRTVANSPLHF. The entire variable domain, with the rest obtained from reference TRBV28 and TRBJ1-6, is as follows: DVKVTQSSRYLVKRTGEKVFLECVQDMDHENMFWYRQDPGLGLRLIYFSYDVKMKEKGDIPEGYSVSREKKERFSLILESASTNQTSMYLCASRTVANSPLHFGNGTRLTVT.